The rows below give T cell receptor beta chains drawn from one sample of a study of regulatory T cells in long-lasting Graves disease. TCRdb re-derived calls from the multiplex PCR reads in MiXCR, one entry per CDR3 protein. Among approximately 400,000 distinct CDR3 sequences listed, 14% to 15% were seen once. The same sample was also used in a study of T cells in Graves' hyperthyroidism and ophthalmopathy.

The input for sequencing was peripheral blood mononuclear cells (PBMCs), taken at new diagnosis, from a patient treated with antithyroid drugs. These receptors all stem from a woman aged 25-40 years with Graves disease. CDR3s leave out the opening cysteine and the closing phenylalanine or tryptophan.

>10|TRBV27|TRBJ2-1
ASSLSSGEQF
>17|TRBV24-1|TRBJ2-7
ATSDGFGASGIFNYEQY
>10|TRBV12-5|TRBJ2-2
ASGSPTGELF
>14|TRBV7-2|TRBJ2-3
ASSLMGTTGTDTQY
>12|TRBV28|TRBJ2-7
ASSLLDRAYEQY
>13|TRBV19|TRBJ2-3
ASSMGRFSTDTQY
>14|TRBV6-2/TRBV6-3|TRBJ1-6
ASSRTGSSYNSPLH
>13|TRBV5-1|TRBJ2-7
ASSTTSGPPYEQY
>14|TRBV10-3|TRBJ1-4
AISEALQGAKEKLF
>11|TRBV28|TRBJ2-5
ASWRLAEETQY
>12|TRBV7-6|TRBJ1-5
ASSLAGQYQPQH
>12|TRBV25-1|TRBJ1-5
ASRGQGTGQPQH
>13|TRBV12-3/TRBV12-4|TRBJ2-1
ASSFGSGLYNEQF
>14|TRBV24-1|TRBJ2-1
ATSDQGRGSYNEQF
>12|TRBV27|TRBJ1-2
ASSPDRFNYGYT
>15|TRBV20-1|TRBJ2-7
SARDDLGGGRTYEQY
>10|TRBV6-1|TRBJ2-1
ASSEALAEQF
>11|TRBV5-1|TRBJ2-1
ASSLVLGDEQF
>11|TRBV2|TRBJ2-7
ASRTGATNEQY
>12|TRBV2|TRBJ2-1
ASSEMGNYNEQF
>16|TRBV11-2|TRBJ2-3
ASSLIEWTSGRTDTQY
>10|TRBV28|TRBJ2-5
ASSFEQETQY
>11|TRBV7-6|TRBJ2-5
ASVGGGVETQY
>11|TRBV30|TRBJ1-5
AWSPGPNQPQH
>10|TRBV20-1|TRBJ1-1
SASVGGTEAF
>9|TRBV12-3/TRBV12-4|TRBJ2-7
ASRLRGEQY
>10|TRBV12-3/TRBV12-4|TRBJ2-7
ASSQTGDEQY
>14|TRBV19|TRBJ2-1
ASSTLGQANYNEQF
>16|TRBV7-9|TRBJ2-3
ASSLRAGGPPIRDTQY
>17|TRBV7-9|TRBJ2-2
ASSYGGLAGGSNTGELF
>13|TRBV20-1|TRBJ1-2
SGEPQLQHGYGYT
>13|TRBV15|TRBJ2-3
ATSSTSGSTDTQY
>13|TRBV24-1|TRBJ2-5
ATSEVGTAQETQY
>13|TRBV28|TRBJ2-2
ASSLRQENTGELF
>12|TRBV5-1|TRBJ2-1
ASSLWTTDNEQF